The T cell receptor (beta chain) described here comes from a study of vaccination and CD4 T cells after COVID-19. Sequencing of the DNA from cultured CD4+ T cells was carried out with the Oncomine TCR Beta short-read assay. MiXCR, run by TCRdb on the PCR reads, gives a single entry per CDR3 protein. The data contain nearly 10,000 distinct CDR3 sequences, around 40% of them singletons. A note on this clonotype: Its antigen is unidentified.

Sample treatment: roughly ten-day PBMC culture with coronavirus spike peptide pools or control peptides (ViraFEST assay). Samples of CD4+ T cells were obtained from the unexposed donor before the COVID-19 pandemic (2011-2018). Peptide-pool expansion of antigen-specific T cells preceded TCR sequencing in ViraFEST. Germline values: CDR1 SEHNR, CDR2 FQNEAQ (reference sequence). The CDR3 runs 17 residues. V was pared by 2 bases and J by 3 bases, with 19 bases between. This receptor was taken from a human donor in good health. The V call is TRBV7-9, the J call TRBJ1-1; D gene unclear. The sample consisted of CD4+ T cells from blood, cultured in vitro. CDR3 sequence reads: CASSLKVGLGGDTEAFF. In DNA form, the CDR3 reads TGTGCCAGCAGCTTAAAGGTCGGACTAGGCGGGGACACTGAAGCTTTCTTT.